Listed below are T cell receptor beta chains from one sample, sequenced in a study of vaccination effects on CD4 cells after COVID-19. These receptors' antigens are unknown. Clones were sequenced by immunoSEQ multiplex PCR, and TCRdb holds only the in-frame ones, with some missing. This table holds 60,000 to 85,000 clones, 74% found once. Specimen: CD4+ T cells from PBMCs cultured with HCoV-229E spike peptides, collected after COVID-19 vaccination. The receptors were gathered from a human donor who received a COVID-19 vaccine. CDR3s include the opening cysteine and the closing phenylalanine or tryptophan. The order of the fields is J gene, clone size, CDR3 length, D gene, V gene, CDR3 DNA, CDR3 protein. The D gene is left open where the match is weak. A row's size may be missing; if present it is once, few, many or a size class.

TRBJ1-4 . 16 . TRBV4-1 TGCGCCAGCAGCCTCGTCACCGCGGCGGGTAATGAAAAACTGTTTTTT CASSLVTAAGNEKLFF
TRBJ1-1 . 14 . TRBV18 TGTGCCAGCTCACCGTCACGGCTTAACACTGAAGCTTTCTTT CASSPSRLNTEAFF
TRBJ1-4 . 14 . TRBV9 TGTGCCAGCAGCGTAGAGGGGCTTAATGAAAAACTGTTTTTT CASSVEGLNEKLFF
TRBJ2-3 few 14 . TRBV19 TGTGCCAGTAGTATCTCGCCACAGTCAGATACGCAGTATTTT CASSISPQSDTQYF
TRBJ1-2 few 18 . TRBV4-1 TGCGCCAGCAGCCCACTCTCCACCGGGTGGGGGGAAAACTATGGCTACACCTTC CASSPLSTGWGENYGYTF
TRBJ1-3 once 15 . TRBV6-6 TGTGCCAGCAGTTACTTCGGACAGCCTGGAAACACCATATATTTT CASSYFGQPGNTIYF
TRBJ1-1 . 15 . TRBV9 TGTGCCAGCAGCCCTCGAAGCAAGATGAACACTGAAGCTTTCTTT CASSPRSKMNTEAFF
TRBJ2-1 few 13 TRBD1 TRBV5-8 TGTGCCACACCACCGAACAGGGGAGATGAGCAGTTCTTC CATPPNRGDEQFF
TRBJ1-4 . 13 . TRBV2 TGTGCCAGCACGGGCGCGGAGCATGAAAAACTGTTTTTT CASTGAEHEKLFF
TRBJ2-1 medium-sized 17 TRBD2 TRBV5-6 TGTGCCAGCAGCCTGGTGGGGGGGAGCAAGTCCTACAATGAGCAGTTCTTC CASSLVGGSKSYNEQFF
TRBJ1-3 . 17 TRBD1 TRBV27 TGTGCCAGCAAGTGGGGACAGGAGTGCTATTCTGGAAACACCATATATTTT CASKWGQECYSGNTIYF
TRBJ2-5 . 16 TRBD2 TRBV5-1 TGCGCCAGCAGCTTGAGCCTAGCGGGGACACAAGAGACCCAGTACTTC CASSLSLAGTQETQYF
TRBJ2-1 . 15 . TRBV19 TGTGCCAGTAGTATGCTCGGGCGGGCCTACAATGAGCAGTTCTTC CASSMLGRAYNEQFF
TRBJ1-4 . 15 . TRBV7-9 TGTGCCAGCAGCTTAAACCAGGGCCTTAATGAAAAACTGTTTTTT CASSLNQGLNEKLFF
TRBJ2-2 . 14 . TRBV24-1 TGTGCCACCAAGAGCGGGCCCCGGGCCGGGGAGCTGTTTTTT CATKSGPRAGELFF
TRBJ2-5 . 13 . TRBV11-1 TGTGCCAGCACCCGCGGCGGAGGGGAGACCCAGTACTTC CASTRGGGETQYF
TRBJ2-2 . 13 . TRBV24-1 TGTGCCACCAGTGATTTGGGCACCGGGGAGCTGTTTTTT CATSDLGTGELFF
TRBJ2-6 . 16 . TRBV3-1/TRBV3-2 TGTGCCAGCAGCCAGGGACTGGGCTCTGGGGCCAACGTCCTGACTTTC CASSQGLGSGANVLTF